Listed below are T cell receptor beta chains from one sample, sequenced in a study of blood T cell repertoires in COVID-19. Assay: immunoSEQ multiplex PCR; the TCRdb copy retains only in-frame clones and omits some. Among around 300,000 clones, around 91% were seen once, and the ten largest hold roughly 2.5%. Sequenced: PBMCs or T cells enriched from blood (not recorded which). These receptors all stem from a woman younger than 30 who had recovered from COVID-19. The CDR3 runs from the conserved cysteine through the conserved F or W. Fields, in order: V gene, clone size, D gene, J gene, CDR3 DNA, CDR3 protein. The D gene is left open where the match is weak. Clone size is shown for a subset of rows, as once, few, many or a class of expanded clone.

V: TRBV28; size: -; D: TRBD1; J: TRBJ2-1; DNA: TGTGCCAGCAGGGGGACAGTCTCCTACAATGAGCAGTTCTTC; CDR3: CASRGTVSYNEQFF
V: TRBV12-3/TRBV12-4; size: -; D: -; J: TRBJ1-2; DNA: TGTGCCAGCAGCCCCGTTCTGGGCTACACCTTC; CDR3: CASSPVLGYTF
V: TRBV6-5; size: -; D: -; J: TRBJ1-2; DNA: TGTGCCAGCAGTTACTCGAGGGGGAGGGACTATGGCTACACCTTC; CDR3: CASSYSRGRDYGYTF
V: TRBV12-3/TRBV12-4; size: -; D: -; J: TRBJ1-5; DNA: TGTGCCAGCAGCACGGATCAGCCCCAGCATTTT; CDR3: CASSTDQPQHF
V: TRBV5-1; size: -; D: -; J: TRBJ2-5; DNA: TGCACCAGCAGCTTGGATAGCAGCGAGACCCAGTACTTC; CDR3: CTSSLDSSETQYF
V: TRBV29-1; size: -; D: TRBD2; J: TRBJ2-3; DNA: TGCAGCGCCATAAAGCGGGGTGGGACAGATACGCAGTATTTT; CDR3: CSAIKRGGTDTQYF
V: TRBV25-1; size: -; D: TRBD2; J: TRBJ2-2; DNA: TGTGCCAGCAGTGAACTCTCGGCGGGGGCCGGGGAGCTGTTTTTT; CDR3: CASSELSAGAGELFF
V: TRBV6-5; size: few; D: TRBD1; J: TRBJ2-2; DNA: TGTGCCAGCAGCTTGGGACAGGGGACGGGGGAGCTGTTTTTT; CDR3: CASSLGQGTGELFF
V: TRBV18; size: few; D: -; J: TRBJ1-3; DNA: TGTGCCAGCTCACCACGGAGGGGCAGGTTATTCTCTGGAAACACCATATATTTT; CDR3: CASSPRRGRLFSGNTIYF
V: TRBV5-1; size: -; D: TRBD1; J: TRBJ2-7; DNA: TGCGCCAGCGGTTCGACAGGGGGCTCCTACGAGCAGTACTTC; CDR3: CASGSTGGSYEQYF
V: TRBV6-5; size: -; D: TRBD1; J: TRBJ2-2; DNA: TGTGCCAGCAGGGGGGGACAGGGTGATACCGGGGAGCTGTTTTTT; CDR3: CASRGGQGDTGELFF
V: TRBV6-2/TRBV6-3; size: -; D: -; J: TRBJ2-5; DNA: TGTGCCAGCAGTGCGCGGTGGACCCAGTACTTC; CDR3: CASSARWTQYF
V: TRBV27; size: -; D: TRBD1; J: TRBJ1-1; DNA: TGTGCCAGCAGTCTCGGACAGGGGGGCACTGAAGCTTTCTTT; CDR3: CASSLGQGGTEAFF
V: TRBV5-8; size: -; D: TRBD2; J: TRBJ2-2; DNA: TGTGCCAGCAGCTTAAGGACTAGCCCCACCGGGGAGCTGTTTTTT; CDR3: CASSLRTSPTGELFF
V: TRBV27; size: -; D: -; J: TRBJ1-3; DNA: TGTGCCAGCACCTTAATTCGGGGGACCCTCTCTGGAAACACCATATATTTT; CDR3: CASTLIRGTLSGNTIYF
V: TRBV30; size: -; D: TRBD1; J: TRBJ1-1; DNA: TGTGCCTGGAGGGGGGACAGGGACAACACTGAAGCTTTCTTT; CDR3: CAWRGDRDNTEAFF
V: TRBV18; size: few; D: TRBD2; J: TRBJ2-1; DNA: TGTGCCAGCTCACCACCAACTAGCGGGGGGGCTGGCGAGCAGTTCTTC; CDR3: CASSPPTSGGAGEQFF
V: TRBV12-3/TRBV12-4; size: -; D: -; J: TRBJ1-1; DNA: TGTGCCAGCAACCTAGGAGGACAGACTGAAGCTTTCTTT; CDR3: CASNLGGQTEAFF
V: TRBV3-1/TRBV3-2; size: -; D: -; J: TRBJ2-1; DNA: TGTGCCAGCAGCCCAGACTCGAGCTCCTACAATGAGCAGTTCTTC; CDR3: CASSPDSSSYNEQFF
V: TRBV14; size: -; D: -; J: TRBJ1-1; DNA: TGTGCCAGCAGCCAAGAGAAGGGGTTGTTGAACACTGAAGCTTTCTTT; CDR3: CASSQEKGLLNTEAFF
V: TRBV28; size: -; D: TRBD2; J: TRBJ2-7; DNA: TGTGCCAGCAGTTTATTGGTGGCAGGGAGGGAGGAGCAGTACTTC; CDR3: CASSLLVAGREEQYF
V: TRBV5-5; size: -; D: TRBD1; J: TRBJ2-3; DNA: TGTGCCAGCAGCTTCGGACAGGGGGCAGATACGCAGTATTTT; CDR3: CASSFGQGADTQYF
V: TRBV4-1; size: -; D: TRBD2; J: TRBJ2-3; DNA: TGCGCCAGCAGCCAAGATCCGGGGGGGCCCACAGATACGCAGTATTTT; CDR3: CASSQDPGGPTDTQYF
V: TRBV19; size: -; D: -; J: TRBJ2-5; DNA: TGTGCCAGTAGTATAAGAATAGGGGGAACGGAGACCCAGTACTTC; CDR3: CASSIRIGGTETQYF
V: TRBV19; size: -; D: TRBD2; J: TRBJ2-1; DNA: TGTGCCAGTAGTATACGCGGGGGGGTTTACAATGAGCAGTTCTTC; CDR3: CASSIRGGVYNEQFF
V: TRBV3-1/TRBV3-2; size: -; D: TRBD1; J: TRBJ1-4; DNA: TGTGCCAGCAGCCTACGGACAGGGGGAAGTGAAAAACTGTTTTTT; CDR3: CASSLRTGGSEKLFF
V: TRBV5-4; size: -; D: -; J: TRBJ2-2; DNA: TGTGCCAGCAGCTTGTTTGGGGGCGCCGGGGAGCTGTTTTTT; CDR3: CASSLFGGAGELFF
V: TRBV9; size: -; D: -; J: TRBJ1-2; DNA: TGTGCCAGCAGCGTAGATGGGCAGAACCTTAACTATGGCTACACCTTC; CDR3: CASSVDGQNLNYGYTF
V: TRBV6-4; size: -; D: TRBD1; J: TRBJ2-2; DNA: TGTGCCAGCAGTGACTCGGTAACAGGGGAAAACACCGGGGAGCTGTTTTTT; CDR3: CASSDSVTGENTGELFF
V: TRBV7-9; size: -; D: -; J: TRBJ2-3; DNA: TGTGCCAGCAGCTTAGCAGGGGGTAAAGGGGATACGCAGTATTTT; CDR3: CASSLAGGKGDTQYF
V: TRBV6-5; size: -; D: TRBD2; J: TRBJ2-1; DNA: TGTGCCAGCAGGGCTAGCGGGGGGGCTTTTTCGGTGCAGTTCTTC; CDR3: CASRASGGAFSVQFF
V: TRBV5-1; size: once; D: -; J: TRBJ2-3; DNA: TGCGCCAGCAGCCTGCCGGGTGCAACTGATACGCAGTATTTT; CDR3: CASSLPGATDTQYF
V: TRBV7-2; size: -; D: -; J: TRBJ1-5; DNA: TGTGCCAGCAGCAACGGGGTAAATCAGCCCCAGCATTTT; CDR3: CASSNGVNQPQHF
V: TRBV28; size: -; D: -; J: TRBJ1-4; DNA: TGTGCCAGCGCAGGCGTGGGGGCACGAGAAAAACTGTTTTTT; CDR3: CASAGVGAREKLFF
V: TRBV7-2; size: -; D: -; J: TRBJ2-1; DNA: TGTGCCAGCAGCTCCCGTGGGGGGTTAACCTACAATGAGCAGTTCTTC; CDR3: CASSSRGGLTYNEQFF
V: TRBV2; size: once; D: TRBD1; J: TRBJ1-4; DNA: TGTGCCAGCTACGAGGGACAGGTCCCTAATGAAAAACTGTTTTTT; CDR3: CASYEGQVPNEKLFF
V: TRBV18; size: -; D: TRBD1; J: TRBJ1-3; DNA: TGTGCCAGCTCACGACTGACAGGGGAAGGGAGTGGAAACACCATATATTTT; CDR3: CASSRLTGEGSGNTIYF
V: TRBV7-9; size: once; D: -; J: TRBJ1-4; DNA: TGTGCCAGCAGTTCACGACAGATGGGGAATGAAAAACTGTTTTTT; CDR3: CASSSRQMGNEKLFF
V: TRBV3-1/TRBV3-2; size: -; D: TRBD2; J: TRBJ2-3; DNA: TGTGCCAGCAGACCGTTGCGGGGGGCACCCACAGATACGCAGTATTTT; CDR3: CASRPLRGAPTDTQYF
V: TRBV7-9; size: -; D: -; J: TRBJ2-1; DNA: TGTGCCAGCAGCCACATAGAGGAGGAGCAGTTCTTC; CDR3: CASSHIEEEQFF
V: TRBV5-1; size: -; D: TRBD1; J: TRBJ1-4; DNA: TGCGCCAGCAGCTTGACAGGGGGCAATGAAAAACTGTTTTTT; CDR3: CASSLTGGNEKLFF
V: TRBV4-1; size: -; D: -; J: TRBJ2-7; DNA: TGCGCCAGCAGCCAAGAAACAGGAGAAGAGCAGTACTTC; CDR3: CASSQETGEEQYF
V: TRBV6-5; size: -; D: -; J: TRBJ1-6; DNA: TGTGCCAGCCGGCGACAGGATAATTCACCCCTCCACTTT; CDR3: CASRRQDNSPLHF
V: TRBV3-1/TRBV3-2; size: -; D: -; J: TRBJ1-2; DNA: TGTGCCAGCAGCAGCGGGAACGGCTACACCTTC; CDR3: CASSSGNGYTF